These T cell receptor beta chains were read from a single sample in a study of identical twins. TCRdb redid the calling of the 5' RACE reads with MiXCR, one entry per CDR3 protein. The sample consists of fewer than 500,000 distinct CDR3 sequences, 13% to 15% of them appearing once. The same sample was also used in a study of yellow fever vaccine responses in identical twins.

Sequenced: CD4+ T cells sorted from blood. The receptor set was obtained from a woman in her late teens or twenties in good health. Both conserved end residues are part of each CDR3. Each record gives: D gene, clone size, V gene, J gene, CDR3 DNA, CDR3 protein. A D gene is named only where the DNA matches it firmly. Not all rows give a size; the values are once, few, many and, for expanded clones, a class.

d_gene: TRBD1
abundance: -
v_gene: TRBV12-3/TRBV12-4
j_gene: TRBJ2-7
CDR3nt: TGTGCCAGCAGGAGAGACAGGGGGAGCTCCTACGAGCAGTACTTC
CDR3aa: CASRRDRGSSYEQYF

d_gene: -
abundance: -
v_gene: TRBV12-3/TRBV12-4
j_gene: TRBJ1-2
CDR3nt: TGTGCCAGCCGACGCAGGGATGGCTACACCTTC
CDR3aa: CASRRRDGYTF

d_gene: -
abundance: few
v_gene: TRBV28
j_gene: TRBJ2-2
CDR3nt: TGTGCCAGCATTCTGTCAGGGCGATTGAACACCGGGGAGCTGTTTTTT
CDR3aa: CASILSGRLNTGELFF

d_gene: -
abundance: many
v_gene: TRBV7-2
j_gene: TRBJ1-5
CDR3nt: TGTGCCAGCAGCTTGGACAGACGGAATCAGCCCCAGCATTTT
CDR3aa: CASSLDRRNQPQHF

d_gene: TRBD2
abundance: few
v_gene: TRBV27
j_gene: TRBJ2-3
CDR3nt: TGTGCCAGCGCTATTGAGGGACTAGCGGCCACAGATACGCAGTATTTT
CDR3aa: CASAIEGLAATDTQYF

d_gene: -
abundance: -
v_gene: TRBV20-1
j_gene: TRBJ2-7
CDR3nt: TGCAGTGCTAGCCCCCCGGCAGTAACCCCCTACGAGCAGTACTTC
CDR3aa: CSASPPAVTPYEQYF

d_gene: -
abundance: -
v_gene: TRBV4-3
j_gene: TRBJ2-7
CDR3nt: TGCGCCAGCAGCCGGACCCAAGCAGACGAGCAGTACTTC
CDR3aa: CASSRTQADEQYF

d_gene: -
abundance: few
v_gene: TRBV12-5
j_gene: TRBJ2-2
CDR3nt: TGTGCTAGTGGTTTGGTAGCGGGCCCGAACACCGGGGAGCTGTTTTTT
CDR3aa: CASGLVAGPNTGELFF

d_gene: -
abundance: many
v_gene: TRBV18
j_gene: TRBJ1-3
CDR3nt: TGTGCCAGCTTGCCCGACCCAAGCTCTGGAAACACCATATATTTT
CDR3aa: CASLPDPSSGNTIYF

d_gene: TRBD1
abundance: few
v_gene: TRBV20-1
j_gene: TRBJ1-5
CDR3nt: TGCAGTGCTCCACAGCCCGGGACAGCAAATCAGCCCCAGCATTTT
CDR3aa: CSAPQPGTANQPQHF

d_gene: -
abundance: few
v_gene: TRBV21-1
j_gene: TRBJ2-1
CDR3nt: TGTGCCAGCAGCAAATCTAGCGGTAATGAGCAGTTCTTC
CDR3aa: CASSKSSGNEQFF

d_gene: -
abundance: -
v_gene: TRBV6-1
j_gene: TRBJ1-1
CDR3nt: TGTGCCAGCAGTGTAGACTTGGGGGGAACTGAAGCTTTCTTT
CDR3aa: CASSVDLGGTEAFF

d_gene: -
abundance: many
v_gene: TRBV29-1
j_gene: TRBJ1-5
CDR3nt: TGCAGCGCTGTCGAGACCGTAGGCCAGCCCCAGCATTTT
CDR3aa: CSAVETVGQPQHF

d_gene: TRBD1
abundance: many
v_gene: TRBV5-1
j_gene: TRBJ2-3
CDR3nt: TGCGCCAGCAGCCGCATGGGACAGGGGACGAGCACAGATACGCAGTATTTT
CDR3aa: CASSRMGQGTSTDTQYF

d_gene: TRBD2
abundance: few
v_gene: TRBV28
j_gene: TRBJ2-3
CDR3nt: TGTGCCAGCAGCTCTAGCGGGAGGCATACAGATACGCAGTATTTT
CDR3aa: CASSSSGRHTDTQYF

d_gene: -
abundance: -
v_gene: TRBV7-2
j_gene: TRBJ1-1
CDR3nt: TGTGCCAGCAGCCCTTACACGGAGGTTACTGAAGCTTTCTTT
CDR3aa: CASSPYTEVTEAFF

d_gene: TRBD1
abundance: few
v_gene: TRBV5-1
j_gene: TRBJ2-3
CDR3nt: TGCGCCAGCAGCCCCATTGACAGGGGAGTTTATACGCAGTATTTT
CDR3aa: CASSPIDRGVYTQYF

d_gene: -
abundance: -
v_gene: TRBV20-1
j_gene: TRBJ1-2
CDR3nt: TGCAGTAGCCAACAGGGTGTCTATGGCTACACCTTC
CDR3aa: CSSQQGVYGYTF

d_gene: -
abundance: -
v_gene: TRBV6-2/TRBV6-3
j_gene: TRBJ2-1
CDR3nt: TGTGCCAGCAGTTCTAGGACTACAACGACCAATGAGCAGTTCTTC
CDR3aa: CASSSRTTTTNEQFF

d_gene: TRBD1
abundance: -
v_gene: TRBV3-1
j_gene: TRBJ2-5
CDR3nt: TGTGCCAGCAGCTTCCGGGACAGGGTCCAAGAGACCCAGTACTTC
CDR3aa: CASSFRDRVQETQYF

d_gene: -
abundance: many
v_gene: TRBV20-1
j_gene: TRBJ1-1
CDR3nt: TGCAGTGCTAGAAGAGGGAGTGGCACTGAAGCTTTCTTT
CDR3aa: CSARRGSGTEAFF

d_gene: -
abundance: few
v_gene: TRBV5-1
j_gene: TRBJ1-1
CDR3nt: TGCGCCAGCAGATATTCAGAGGGTTTTAACACTGAAGCTTTCTTT
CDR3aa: CASRYSEGFNTEAFF

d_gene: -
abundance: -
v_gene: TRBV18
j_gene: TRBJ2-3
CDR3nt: TGTGCCAGCTCACTAAGGACAACTAGCACAGATACGCAGTATTTT
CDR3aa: CASSLRTTSTDTQYF

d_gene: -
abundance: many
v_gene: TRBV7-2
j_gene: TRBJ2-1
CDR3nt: TGTGCCAGCAGCTTAGGCGGGACACTCGACTACAATGAGCAGTTCTTC
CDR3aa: CASSLGGTLDYNEQFF

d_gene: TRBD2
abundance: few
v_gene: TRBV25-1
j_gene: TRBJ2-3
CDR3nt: TGTGCCAGCAGTGAGGTCGGAAAACTAGCGGGTGATAGAACAGATACGCAGTATTTT
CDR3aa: CASSEVGKLAGDRTDTQYF